This passage covers 27 T cell receptor beta chains from one sample sequenced in a study of radiotherapy plus CTLA-4 blockade in lung cancer. Profiled with immunoSEQ multiplex PCR; TCRdb holds only in-frame clones, not every one. The data show roughly 59,000 clones, around three quarters seen once. The source material was peripheral blood, sampled from a patient treated with radiotherapy plus ipilimumab. All receptors come from a human donor with non-small cell lung cancer whose response to radiotherapy plus ipilimumab could not be evaluated.

The CDR3 protein is CSVARQTGGYTF. The DNA of the CDR3 is TGCAGCGTTGCTCGACAGACCGGGGGCTACACCTTC. V is TRBV29-1 and J is TRBJ1-2; TRBD1 is a possible D gene (5 bases). CDR3 size: 12 residues. V dropped 4 bases and J dropped 8 bases, with 14 bases sitting between them. Germline lookup yields CDR1 SQVTM and CDR2 ANQGSEA.

V gene TRBV2 combines with J gene TRBJ2-3; 7 bases agree with TRBD2. Germline CDR1 is SNHLY and CDR2 is FYNNEI. Trimming cost V 7 bases and J 2 bases; bases outside gene matches: 6. The CDR3 extends over 14 amino acids. The DNA of the CDR3 is TGTGCCAGCATGTGGAGCGGGAACACAGATACGCAGTATTTT. Amino acid sequence: CASMWSGNTDTQYF.

V usage is TRBV19 and J usage is TRBJ2-2; TRBD2 matches 10 bases. V dropped 5 bases and J dropped 7; count of bases not matched to a gene: 10. Germline V gene sequence: CDR1 LNHDA, CDR2 SQIVND (reference sequence). This CDR3 spans 16 amino acids. CDR3 amino acids: CASSRWSGGGNGELFF. The CDR3 DNA sequence: TGTGCCAGTAGTCGTTGGAGCGGGGGGGGGAACGGGGAGCTGTTTTTT.

As DNA, the CDR3 is TGTGCCAGCAGCTATTTAGGAGGGGCTAACACTGAAGCTTTCTTT. Translation: CASSYLGGANTEAFF. V gene TRBV7-2 combines with J gene TRBJ1-1, with TRBD1 as a possible D gene (5 bases). The CDR3 runs 15 residues. The V end lost 4 bases, the J end lost 2 bases, and 14 bases lay between the germline ends. Looked up from germline, CDR1 is SGHTA and CDR2 is FQGNSA.

The chain is built from TRBV5-8 and TRBJ1-2, with 7 bases identical to TRBD1. This CDR3 is 14 amino acids long. From germline, CDR1 is SGHTS and CDR2 YDEGEE. The J segment lost 8 bases and the V segment lost 3 bases, leaving 10 bases of the junction unmatched. This chain's CDR3 is CASSWTGPYGGYTF. The CDR3, as DNA: TGTGCCAGCAGCTGGACAGGTCCATACGGCGGCTACACCTTC. Together with reference TRBV5-8 and TRBJ1-2, the CDR3 gives the full variable domain: EAGVTQSPTHLIKTRGQQATLRCSPISGHTSVYWYQQALGLGLQFLLWYDEGEERNRGNFPPRFSGRQFPNYSSELNVNALELEDSALYLCASSWTGPYGGYTFGSGTRLTVV.

The CDR3 region is CASSGTVNYGYTF. CDR3 DNA: TGTGCCAGCAGCGGGACAGTTAACTATGGCTACACCTTC. This chain uses TRBV4-2 with TRBJ1-2; 7 bases are shared with TRBD1. CDR3 length: 13 amino acids. The V segment lost 5 bases and the J segment 1 base; nucleotides outside the gene matches: 1. Looked up from germline, CDR1 is LGHNA and CDR2 is YNFKEQ.

This clone was seen only a few times. The chain links TRBV28 to TRBJ2-6; no firm D call. The CDR3 is made up of 17 amino acids. Germline CDR1 and CDR2: MDHEN and SYDVKM. V was shortened by 2 bases and J by 1 base, with 12 bases between the two germline ends. CDR3 nucleotide sequence: TGTGCCAGCAGTTTACTTTGGCGGTCATCTGGGGCCAACGTCCTGACTTTC. Its protein is CASSLLWRSSGANVLTF.

The chain is built from TRBV5-8 and TRBJ1-5; 9 positions agree with TRBD1. The CDR3 has 15 residues. J was trimmed by 9 bases and V by 4 bases; bases with no gene match: 11. CDR1 SGHTS and CDR2 YDEGEE come from the germline V gene. In nucleotides, the CDR3 is TGTGCCAGCAGCACCGGACAGGGGCGGGATCGGCCCCAGCATTTT. Its translation: CASSTGQGRDRPQHF. The variable domain in full, completed from reference TRBV5-8 and TRBJ1-5, reads EAGVTQSPTHLIKTRGQQATLRCSPISGHTSVYWYQQALGLGLQFLLWYDEGEERNRGNFPPRFSGRQFPNYSSELNVNALELEDSALYLCASSTGQGRDRPQHFGDGTRLSIL.

J is TRBJ2-7 and V is TRBV11-3; tentatively, D is TRBD1 (6 bases). Deletions cut 3 bases from V and 4 bases from J, with 25 bases between. Germline V gene sequence: CDR1 SGHNT, CDR2 YENEEA. CDR3 length: 18 residues. CDR3 DNA: TGTGCCAGCAGCTTCTGGGACACCCAAACTAATTCGGAATACGAGCAGTACTTC. Protein: CASSFWDTQTNSEYEQYF.

The V gene is TRBV19, the J gene TRBJ1-5, with D possibly TRBD1 on 5 matching bases. Trimming left V 4 bases short and J 7 bases short, with 11 bases between. CDR1 is LNHDA, CDR2 SQIVND, per germline (reference sequence). The CDR3 covers 13 residues. CDR3 DNA: TGTGCCAGTAGTAGGATAGGGGTACAGCCCCAGCATTTT. Translated: CASSRIGVQPQHF. Filled out from reference TRBV19 and TRBJ1-5, the complete variable domain reads DGGITQSPKYLFRKEGQNVTLSCEQNLNHDAMYWYRQDPGQGLRLIYYSQIVNDFQKGDIAEGYSVSREKKESFPLTVTSAQKNPTAFYLCASSRIGVQPQHFGDGTRLSIL.

This chain uses TRBV9 with TRBJ2-2, with D perhaps matching TRBD2 (7 bases). CDR1 and CDR2 from the germline V gene are SGDLS and YYNGEE. Deletions cut 4 bases from V and 0 bases from J, with 16 bases between. The CDR3 totals 17 residues. The DNA for the CDR3 is TGTGCCAGCAGCTCTCGAGGGGGGGGGCCGAACACCGGGGAGCTGTTTTTT. Encoded protein: CASSSRGGGPNTGELFF. The complete variable domain, with remaining parts taken from reference TRBV9 and TRBJ2-2, reads DSGVTQTPKHLITATGQRVTLRCSPRSGDLSVYWYQQSLDQGLQFLIQYYNGEERAKGNILERFSAQQFPDLHSELNLSSLELGDSALYFCASSSRGGGPNTGELFFGEGSRLTVL.

This clone is deemed medium-sized (0.01 to 0.1%). V and J are TRBV7-2 and TRBJ2-7; possible D gene TRBD2, 6 bases. CDR1 and CDR2 from the germline V gene are SGHTA and FQGNSA. The CDR3 contains 14 residues. Trimming left V 5 bases short and J 1 base short, with 12 bases between. The CDR3 sequence is CASSKLGLSYEQYF. The CDR3 DNA sequence: TGTGCCAGCAGCAAGTTGGGACTTTCCTACGAGCAGTACTTC. The full variable domain, its missing parts supplied by reference TRBV7-2 and TRBJ2-7, is GAGVSQSPSNKVTEKGKDVELRCDPISGHTALYWYRQSLGQGLEFLIYFQGNSAPDKSGLPSDRFSAERTGGSVSTLTIQRTQQEDSAVYLCASSKLGLSYEQYFGPGTRLTVT.

The chain carries TRBV19 and TRBJ1-1; D uncertain. Germline V gives CDR1 LNHDA, CDR2 SQIVND (reference sequence). There are 13 residues in the CDR3. V gave up 5 bases and J gave up 0 bases, with 7 bases separating them. The CDR3: CASSASLNTEAFF. CDR3 DNA sequence: TGTGCCAGTAGTGCGTCTCTGAACACTGAAGCTTTCTTT.

The CDR3 coding sequence is TGTGCCAGCAGCCCCACCTTAGCGTTAGATACGCAGTATTTT. Amino acids: CASSPTLALDTQYF. The rearrangement links TRBV7-9 to TRBJ2-3; D is possibly TRBD2 (5 bases). Germline-derived CDR1 and CDR2 are SEHNR and FQNEAQ (reference sequence). The V end was cut by 5 bases, the J end by 5 bases, with 14 bases between. CDR3 size: 14 residues. The full variable domain, completed using reference TRBV7-9 and TRBJ2-3, is DTGVSQNPRHKITKRGQNVTFRCDPISEHNRLYWYRQTLGQGPEFLTYFQNEAQLEKSRLLSDRFSAERPKGSFSTLEIQRTEQGDSAMYLCASSPTLALDTQYFGPGTRLTVL.

The chain uses TRBV6-5 and TRBJ1-1; D remains ambiguous. The germline V and J ends were trimmed by 2 bases and 2 bases, with 3 bases remaining between them. This CDR3 is 12 amino acids long. Germline values: CDR1 MNHEY, CDR2 SVGAGI. The CDR3 DNA is TGTGCCAGCAGTTACCCTAACACTGAAGCTTTCTTT. Translation gives CASSYPNTEAFF.

This clone has just a few counts. V usage is TRBV4-1 and J usage is TRBJ2-7, with a weak D call TRBD1 (6 bases). Trimming pared 1 base from V and 0 bases from J, leaving 10 bases between. Per germline, CDR1 MGHRA and CDR2 YSYEKL. This CDR3 has 15 residues. The CDR3 nucleotides are TGCGCCAGCAGCCAAGTTCTGGGGGCCTCCTACGAGCAGTACTTC. This gives the protein CASSQVLGASYEQYF.

The V and J genes are TRBV7-9 and TRBJ1-4; maybe TRBD1 (5 bases). The V end was cut by 11 bases, the J end by 0 bases, with 10 bases between. Germline values: CDR1 SEHNR, CDR2 FQNEAQ (reference sequence). The CDR3 loop spans 13 amino acids. CDR3 bases: TGTGCCGGGCAGGGCGCAACTAATGAAAAACTGTTTTTT. Protein product: CAGQGATNEKLFF. Based on the CDR3 plus reference TRBV7-9 and TRBJ1-4, the full variable domain is DTGVSQNPRHKITKRGQNVTFRCDPISEHNRLYWYRQTLGQGPEFLTYFQNEAQLEKSRLLSDRFSAERPKGSFSTLEIQRTEQGDSAMYLCAGQGATNEKLFFGSGTQLSVL.

CDR3 region: CASSSGRGQYSNQPQHF. The CDR3 nucleotides read TGTGCCAGCAGCTCGGGACGGGGACAATATAGCAATCAGCCCCAGCATTTT. The rearrangement joins TRBV7-2 to TRBJ1-5; perhaps TRBD1 as D (6 bases). The CDR3 loop spans 17 amino acids. The V end was cut by 4 bases, the J end by 0 bases, with 16 bases between. Per the germline V gene, CDR1 is SGHTA and CDR2 is FQGNSA.

The rearrangement uses TRBV5-8 and TRBJ2-1; 9 bases are a match to TRBD1. The germline gives CDR1 SGHTS, CDR2 YDEGEE. This CDR3 is built from 16 residues. Trimming cost V 1 base and J 2 bases; bases outside gene matches: 4. In nucleotides, the CDR3 is TGTGCCAGCAGCTTGTACAGGGGGCCGCCCTACAATGAGCAGTTCTTC. Its translation: CASSLYRGPPYNEQFF. Combining the CDR3 with reference TRBV5-8 and TRBJ2-1 gives the whole variable domain EAGVTQSPTHLIKTRGQQATLRCSPISGHTSVYWYQQALGLGLQFLLWYDEGEERNRGNFPPRFSGRQFPNYSSELNVNALELEDSALYLCASSLYRGPPYNEQFFGPGTRLTVL.

This sequence joins TRBV7-9 and TRBJ1-2, with a weak D call TRBD1 (6 bases). The V end lost 5 bases, the J end lost 1 base, and 17 bases lay between the germline ends. There are 16 residues in the CDR3. Germline CDR1 reads SEHNR; CDR2 reads FQNEAQ (reference sequence). CDR3 amino acids: CASSPRTDSHNYGYTF. As DNA, the CDR3 is TGTGCCAGCAGCCCTCGGACAGATTCTCATAACTATGGCTACACCTTC.

The chain has TRBV5-1 and TRBJ2-1; tentatively, D is TRBD1 (5 bases). V shed 0 bases and J shed 8 bases, with 12 bases lying between them. The length of the CDR3 is 14 residues. Germline CDR1 SGHRS, CDR2 YFSETQ. CDR3 loop: CASSLVRQKDEQFF. The DNA of the CDR3 is TGCGCCAGCAGCTTGGTGCGACAGAAGGATGAGCAGTTCTTC.

V gene TRBV4-1 combines with J gene TRBJ1-6; 11 positions agree with TRBD1. Germline-derived CDR1 and CDR2 are MGHRA and YSYEKL. The CDR3 runs 15 residues. Germline trimming cut 0 bases from V and 12 bases from J; bases unmatched to any gene: 4. This chain's CDR3 is CASSQEDRGLVPLHF. As DNA, the CDR3 is TGCGCCAGCAGCCAAGAGGACAGGGGGCTGGTACCCCTCCACTTT.

The chain employs TRBV29-1 and TRBJ2-1; TRBD1 matches 7 bases. The CDR3 covers 15 residues. Trimming at V came to 6 bases and at J to 0 bases, leaving 8 bases not matched to a gene. From germline, CDR1 is SQVTM and CDR2 ANQGSEA. CDR3 sequence reads: CSVDDGDSSYNEQFF. CDR3 in DNA: TGCAGCGTGGACGACGGGGACAGCTCCTACAATGAGCAGTTCTTC.

The CDR3 DNA follows: TGTGCCAGCAGCCAGGAGGAGACTAGCCTCCAGTTCTTC. This sequence encodes CASSQEETSLQFF. This sequence joins TRBV4-2 and TRBJ2-1; 7 bases fit TRBD2. The CDR3 runs 13 residues. Unmatched junction bases numbered 9, after V lost 3 bases and J lost 13 bases. Germline values: CDR1 LGHNA, CDR2 YNFKEQ.

J is TRBJ2-2 and V is TRBV5-1; tentative D call: TRBD2 (6 bases). The V gene lost 0 bases and the J gene lost 6 bases, with 21 bases spanning the gap. The CDR3 has 18 amino acids. From germline, CDR1 is SGHRS and CDR2 YFSETQ. CDR3 in DNA: TGCGCCAGCAGCTTGGTCGGTAGCGGAGTAAGTGGGGCCGGGGAGCTGTTTTTT. Protein sequence: CASSLVGSGVSGAGELFF.

The V call is TRBV18, the J call TRBJ1-6; TRBD1 agrees at 9 bases. Trimming took 3 bases from V and 6 from J; bases not matched to a gene: 6. The germline V gene encodes CDR1 KGHSH and CDR2 LQKENI. The CDR3 extends over 16 amino acids. The CDR3 loop is CASSPSATGGNSPLHF. In DNA, the CDR3 is TGTGCCAGCTCACCTTCCGCGACAGGGGGTAATTCACCCCTCCACTTT.

For the CDR3, the DNA is TGCGCCAGCAGGGCGGGACTTCAAGAGACCCAGTACTTC. It yields the protein CASRAGLQETQYF. The V gene is TRBV4-1, the J gene TRBJ2-5, with D tentatively TRBD2 (6 bases). Per germline, CDR1 MGHRA and CDR2 YSYEKL. The V gene lost 6 bases and the J gene lost 2 bases, with 10 bases spanning the gap. The CDR3 contains 13 residues.